The 6 T cell receptor beta chains below all came from one sample that was sequenced in a study of human T cells and chemical hapten exposure (dated by TCRdb to the early 2020s). The intended sense of this specimen's time point label: patch test 1, 2 weeks after DPC sensitization. The treatment or condition tag for this specimen amounts to: therapeutic diphenylcyclopropenone sensitization with weekly scalp DPC. Receptors were amplified or captured by RACE. The instrument given in TCRdb is NextSeq 500. Starting from the raw public reads, TCRdb applied fastp trimming at Q25, assembled clones with MiXCR and retained in-frame beta chains. Every distinct CDR3 protein forms one entry, paired with its most common genes and DNA. In all, the sample holds around 120,000 distinct CDR3 sequences, and 9.5% to 13% of those were seen once. The ten largest clones represent roughly 1.3% of the sample. Sequenced here: whole blood, sampled in connection with sensitization to the hapten diphenylcyclopropenone (DPC). All receptors come from a woman between 45 and 60 years old with alopecia areata. Some clones in this sample may be carry-over from other donors' samples.

A few counts support this clonotype. V is TRBV9 and J is TRBJ1-6, with TRBD1 as a possible D gene (5 bases). Trimming removed 2 bases at V and 0 bases at J, with 12 bases between. CDR1 and CDR2 (germline): SGDLS, YYNGEE. The CDR3 loop spans 17 amino acids. CDR3 nucleotide sequence: TGTGCCAGCAGCGTCGGGACGTTCCCCTCCTATAATTCACCCCTCCACTTT. It specifies CASSVGTFPSYNSPLHF.

This clonotype has ten or more counts. The CDR3: CASTDSQGAYGYTF. In nucleotides, the CDR3 is TGTGCCAGCACCGACTCCCAAGGGGCCTATGGCTACACCTTC. The rearrangement joins TRBV6-2 or TRBV6-3 to TRBJ1-2; a weak D match, TRBD1 (5 bases). V lost 7 bases and J lost 4, with 16 bases in between. This CDR3 is 14 amino acids long. Per germline, CDR1 MNHEY and CDR2 SVGEGT.

The rearrangement uses TRBV11-2 and TRBJ2-7, with D hard to call. V was cut by 5 bases and J by 2 bases, with 13 bases left in between. This CDR3 comprises 14 residues. In germline, CDR1 is SGHAT, CDR2 FQNNGV. Here the CDR3 reads CASSRISRTYEQYF. The CDR3 DNA is TGTGCCAGCAGCCGTATCTCTAGAACCTACGAGCAGTACTTC.

The sample holds many counts of this clonotype. J is TRBJ2-7 and V is TRBV11-1; D possibly uses TRBD1 or TRBD2 (5 bases each). V was pared by 1 base and J by 2 bases, with 12 bases between. Germline V gene lookup returns CDR1 SGHAT and CDR2 FQDESV (reference sequence). The CDR3 covers 15 residues. In DNA, the CDR3 is TGTGCCAGCAGCTTAGGAGGGACCGGGACCTACGAGCAGTACTTC. Its translation is CASSLGGTGTYEQYF.

The chain employs TRBV20-1 and TRBJ1-2; D not resolved. The V and J ends lost 6 bases and 6 bases respectively, with 17 bases between them. CDR1 DFQATT and CDR2 SNEGSKA come from the germline V gene (reference sequence). The CDR3 runs 13 residues. The CDR3 region has the DNA TGCAGTGCCGACAATCCCGGAACCCATGGCTACACCTTC. This sequence encodes CSADNPGTHGYTF.

This clonotype has only a few counts. The J gene is TRBJ1-6, the V gene TRBV20-1; possible D gene TRBD1, 6 bases. Trimming left V 2 bases short and J 6 bases short, with 17 bases between. Germline loops: CDR1 DFQATT, CDR2 SNEGSKA (reference sequence). This CDR3 region has 16 residues. The CDR3 here is CSARSPSTGPNSPLHF. CDR3 bases: TGCAGTGCTAGAAGTCCTTCCACAGGGCCTAATTCACCCCTCCACTTT.